This is a list of T cell receptor beta chains from one sample in a study of T cell responses to AZD1222 COVID-19 vaccine. Libraries were prepared by immunoSEQ multiplex PCR; TCRdb keeps only in-frame clonotypes and omits some of them. The data hold 95,000 to 110,000 clones, with 75% to 95% observed a single time. The source was peripheral blood, collected on day 0 of AZD1222 vaccination. These receptors all stem from an adult in good health. Each CDR3 is given without its conserved first and last residue.

v_call	j_call	cdr3_aa
TRBV7-6	TRBJ2-6	ASSRGSGANVLT
TRBV5-1	TRBJ1-1	ASVGDVGANTEAF
TRBV9	TRBJ2-3	ASSVASGVGTDTQY
TRBV6-5	TRBJ2-2	ASSFSTGELF
TRBV9	TRBJ2-2	ASTYEGQNTGELF
TRBV19	TRBJ2-6	ASSMGHSNSGANVLT
TRBV4-1	TRBJ2-7	ASSQDQHGLNYEQY
TRBV24-1	TRBJ2-3	ATMATKGPNTQY
TRBV25-1	TRBJ1-2	ASSPDRAGGYT
TRBV9	TRBJ1-3	ASSEGQGGRNTIY
TRBV6-5	TRBJ2-2	ASRRLGKNTGELF
TRBV27	TRBJ2-7	ASSLLAGGHEQY
TRBV27	TRBJ2-1	ASSLSRAINEQF
TRBV19	TRBJ1-2	ASNSPGRKRNYGYT
TRBV30	TRBJ1-1	AWSGQARTEAF
TRBV11-2	TRBJ2-7	ASSSGQGGYEQY
TRBV4-1	TRBJ1-5	ASSQGGFGLSNQPQH